Following are 21 T cell receptor beta chains from one sample sequenced in a study of response to subunit inactivated influenza vaccine. TCRdb recomputed calls from the RT-PCR reads with MiXCR, one row per CDR3 protein. The table includes 550,000 to 650,000 distinct CDR3 sequences, 10% to 15% detected once. Material: PBMCs from blood, obtained on the day of vaccination. The receptors derive from a man in his fifties or sixties who received an inactivated influenza vaccine.

This clonotype came up a few times. The CDR3 here is CASRGLAGSYNEQFF. The CDR3 bases are TGTGCCAGCAGGGGTTTGGCGGGTTCCTACAATGAGCAGTTCTTC. The V call is TRBV2, the J call TRBJ2-1; D perhaps matches TRBD2 (5 bases). The CDR3 sequence is 15 residues long. Germline CDR1 SNHLY, CDR2 FYNNEI. Between the trimmed V and J ends, which lost 6 bases and 1 base, there was a span of 13 bases.

CDR3 residues: CASSGLSGALSNEQFF. In DNA form, the CDR3 reads TGTGCCAGCAGCGGCTTGAGCGGGGCCCTATCCAATGAGCAGTTCTTC. This rearrangement joins TRBV11-2 to TRBJ2-1, with 7 bases fitting TRBD2. CDR1 is SGHAT and CDR2 is FQNNGV in the germline V gene. This CDR3 has 16 residues. J was trimmed by 6 bases and V by 5 bases; bases with no gene match: 13.

The chain recombines TRBV20-1 with TRBJ1-4; TRBD1 matches 8 bases. This CDR3 has 14 amino acids. V trimming: 2 bases; J trimming: 5 bases; junction bases outside the gene matches: 4. CDR1 and CDR2 (germline): DFQATT, SNEGSKA (reference sequence). CDR3 protein: CSARTGTGNEKLFF. In DNA, the CDR3 is TGCAGTGCTAGAACCGGGACAGGCAATGAAAAACTGTTTTTT.

V usage is TRBV12-3 or TRBV12-4 and J usage is TRBJ2-4; perhaps D is TRBD1 or TRBD2 (7 bases each). The CDR3 length is 15 residues. Trimming pared 7 bases from V and 8 bases from J, leaving 21 bases between. The CDR3 loop reads CASTFDREGGDIQYF. CDR3 coding DNA: TGTGCCAGCACCTTTGACAGGGAGGGTGGAGACATTCAGTACTTC.

This clonotype showed up just a few times. CDR3 in DNA: TGTGCCAGCAGTGAAAAGGGGGCCGAACTCCCAGCTTTCTTT. Translated: CASSEKGAELPAFF. The J gene is TRBJ1-1, the V gene TRBV6-1; 7 positions agree with TRBD1. Germline V gene lookup returns CDR1 MNHNS and CDR2 SASEGT. The CDR3 is 14 residues long. V was clipped by 2 bases and J by 10 bases; unmatched bases: 10.

This clonotype has just a few counts. The V call is TRBV18, the J call TRBJ1-4; 10 nucleotides line up with TRBD1. The CDR3 spans 14 residues. J was trimmed by 8 bases and V by 2 bases; bases with no gene match: 2. Germline CDR1 is KGHSH and CDR2 is LQKENI. CDR3 sequence: CASSPGQGEEKLFF. CDR3 sequence (DNA): TGTGCCAGCTCACCAGGACAGGGGGAAGAAAAACTGTTTTTT.

The chain has TRBV7-9 and TRBJ1-2; D is perhaps TRBD1 (5 bases). Trimming removed 3 bases from V and 10 bases from J, with 12 bases in between. Germline CDR1 reads SEHNR; CDR2 reads FQNEAQ (reference sequence). The CDR3 has 12 amino acids. The CDR3 nucleotides are TGTGCCAGCAGCTTCGACAGCGGACTCTACACCTTC. This sequence encodes CASSFDSGLYTF.

The chain combines TRBV20-1 with TRBJ1-5, with a tentative D call TRBD1 (5 bases). In germline, CDR1 is DFQATT, CDR2 SNEGSKA (reference sequence). V lost 1 base and J 2 bases, leaving 15 bases between the germline ends. The CDR3 covers 16 residues. CDR3 sequence: CSARVGSGRGNQPQHF. The CDR3 DNA sequence: TGCAGTGCTAGAGTTGGGTCAGGCAGGGGCAATCAGCCCCAGCATTTT.

This clonotype was seen a handful of times. The chain is built from TRBV20-1 and TRBJ2-3; 10 bases align to TRBD2. The germline gives CDR1 DFQATT, CDR2 SNEGSKA (reference sequence). V lost 4 bases and J lost 2; bases outside the gene matches: 15. This CDR3 has 18 residues. This chain's CDR3 is CSANKYQLAGLDTDTQYF. CDR3 nucleotide sequence: TGCAGTGCTAATAAGTACCAACTAGCGGGACTTGACACAGATACGCAGTATTTT.

V gene TRBV3-1 combines with J gene TRBJ1-1; possibly TRBD1 for D (5 bases). Per germline, CDR1 LGHDT and CDR2 YNNKEL (reference sequence). With 1 base removed from V and 6 bases from J, the gap between germline ends came to 21 bases. The CDR3 has 17 amino acids. In nucleotides, the CDR3 is TGTGCCAGCAGCCAAGTTAGCCTCTTAACGGGGGGATCTGAAGCTTTCTTT. As protein: CASSQVSLLTGGSEAFF.

The CDR3 spells CASSSLSSTGGAKNIQYF. CDR3 in DNA: TGTGCCAGCAGCAGTTTGAGTAGTACAGGGGGAGCCAAAAACATTCAGTACTTC. The chain has TRBV28 and TRBJ2-4; TRBD1 matches at 8 bases. Germline assignment: CDR1 MDHEN and CDR2 SYDVKM. Trimming removed 6 bases from V and 0 bases from J; junction bases left unmatched: 13. The CDR3 is made up of 18 amino acids.

This clonotype has just a few counts. The V call is TRBV5-4, the J call TRBJ1-1; 7 bases agree with TRBD1. The CDR3 contains 13 residues. Trimming took 4 bases from V and 5 from J; bases not matched to a gene: 5. CDR1 and CDR2 (germline): SGHNT, YYREEE (reference sequence). The CDR3 DNA is TGTGCCAGCAGCGGGACAGAGTGGACTGAAGCTTTCTTT. This encodes CASSGTEWTEAFF. Looking up the rest from reference TRBV5-4 and TRBJ1-1 gives the full variable domain: ETGVTQSPTHLIKTRGQQVTLRCSSQSGHNTVSWYQQALGQGPQFIFQYYREEENGRGNFPPRFSGLQFPNYSSELNVNALELDDSALYLCASSGTEWTEAFFGQGTRLTVV.

A few counts support this clonotype. The chain uses TRBV15 and TRBJ2-7; D gene uncertain. Trimming pared 5 bases from V and 0 bases from J, leaving 14 bases between. This CDR3 is built from 15 residues. From germline, CDR1 is LNHNV and CDR2 YYDKDF (reference sequence). CDR3 in DNA: TGTGCCACCAGCCCACGGGCAAGTGACTCCTACGAGCAGTACTTC. Encoded protein: CATSPRASDSYEQYF.

The V and J genes are TRBV7-2 and TRBJ1-2; unclear D gene. This CDR3 contains 13 residues. The V gene's germline CDR1 is SGHTA and CDR2 FQGNSA. V dropped 1 base and J dropped 5 bases, with 8 bases sitting between them. Here the CDR3 DNA reads TGTGCCAGCAGCTTAGTACAGCAATATGGCTACACCTTC. Translating it yields CASSLVQQYGYTF.

The chain is built from TRBV28 and TRBJ2-5; unclear D gene. Trimming pared 5 bases from V and 0 bases from J, leaving 13 bases between. Germline V gene lookup returns CDR1 MDHEN and CDR2 SYDVKM. The CDR3 loop spans 15 amino acids. CDR3 in amino acids: CASSQITRNQETQYF. The CDR3 region has the DNA TGTGCCAGCAGTCAAATTACCCGAAACCAAGAGACCCAGTACTTC.

This clonotype was observed a handful of times. The genes are TRBV12-3 or TRBV12-4 and TRBJ1-5; possible D gene TRBD1, 5 bases. The germline V and J ends were trimmed by 3 bases and 3 bases, with 15 bases remaining between them. CDR3 size: 16 residues. The CDR3 region is CASSLVSAGNNQPQHF. The CDR3 nucleotides read TGTGCCAGCAGTTTGGTTTCGGCAGGGAACAATCAGCCCCAGCATTTT.

This clonotype has more than one count but fewer than ten. J is TRBJ2-4 and V is TRBV11-2; D remains ambiguous. The germline V gene encodes CDR1 SGHAT and CDR2 FQNNGV. This CDR3 contains 13 residues. V lost 5 bases and J lost 6, with 11 bases in between. The CDR3 DNA is TGTGCCAGCAGCCCGAGAGGTGGAAACATTCAGTACTTC. Protein: CASSPRGGNIQYF.

This chain connects TRBV12-3 or TRBV12-4 to TRBJ1-5; TRBD1 might be the D (6 bases). V lost 5 bases and J 11 bases, leaving 16 bases between the germline ends. The CDR3 is 13 residues long. CDR3 protein: CASSQQGPLAQHF. The DNA for the CDR3 is TGTGCCAGCAGTCAACAGGGCCCCCTAGCCCAGCATTTT.

V usage is TRBV25-1 and J usage is TRBJ1-6; the D gene is possibly TRBD1 (5 bases). The germline CDR1 and CDR2 sequences are MGHDK and SYGVNS. CDR3 length: 15 residues. The ends were cut back, 2 bases at V and 9 bases at J, with 14 bases in the middle. The CDR3 loop reads CASSEAGRVGSPLHF. The CDR3, as DNA: TGTGCCAGCAGTGAAGCGGGCAGGGTGGGTTCACCCCTCCACTTT. The full variable domain, its missing parts supplied by reference TRBV25-1 and TRBJ1-6, is EADIYQTPRYLVIGTGKKITLECSQTMGHDKMYWYQQDPGMELHLIHYSYGVNSTEKGDLSSESTVSRIRTEHFPLTLESARPSHTSQYLCASSEAGRVGSPLHFGNGTRLTVT.

This clonotype was observed at least ten times. This chain joins TRBV7-2 and TRBJ2-2, with D hard to call. V was trimmed by 2 bases and J by 0 bases, leaving 7 bases between them. From germline, CDR1 is SGHTA and CDR2 FQGNSA. The CDR3 covers 15 residues. CDR3 amino acids: CASSLSRTNTGELFF. The CDR3 bases are TGTGCCAGCAGCTTATCTAGGACGAACACCGGGGAGCTGTTTTTT. The full variable domain, rest sourced from reference TRBV7-2 and TRBJ2-2, is GAGVSQSPSNKVTEKGKDVELRCDPISGHTALYWYRQSLGQGLEFLIYFQGNSAPDKSGLPSDRFSAERTGGSVSTLTIQRTQQEDSAVYLCASSLSRTNTGELFFGEGSRLTVL.

The chain recombines TRBV6-5 with TRBJ2-1; D possibly matches TRBD1 or TRBD2 (5 bases each). The V gene's germline CDR1 is MNHEY and CDR2 SVGAGI. Between the trimmed V and J ends, which lost 0 bases and 7 bases, there was a span of 16 bases. CDR3 size: 16 residues. CDR3 loop: CASSYSRNYGGNEQFF. The CDR3 region has the DNA TGTGCCAGCAGTTACTCGAGAAACTATGGGGGTAATGAGCAGTTCTTC.